This T cell receptor beta chain was observed in a study of T cell responses to AZD1222 COVID-19 vaccine (TCRdb year 2021). Background on the whole study: AZD1222 recipients whose second dose came at about 4 weeks and those whose second dose came at about 12 weeks were combined into one group, since spike-specific TCR depth and breadth did not differ between the two schedules. A total of approximately 240 trial participants underwent TCR sequencing, of whom about 210 received two doses of AZD1222 and 26 received two doses of the MenACWY control vaccine. Trial participants were enrolled by age into 18-55, 56-69 and 70-plus year subgroups, with approximately 150, 30 and 60 TCR-sequenced participants respectively.

The CDR3 regions of human TCRbeta chains were analyzed by immunosequencing. The original pipeline was this. TCRs in the repertoires were matched against a reference library of SARS-CoV-2-specific TCRs that had been generated with the MIRA antigen-specificity platform. Breadth meant the fraction of unique TCRs that were SARS-CoV-2-associated, whereas depth meant the fraction of total T cells that were SARS-CoV-2-associated. Using the MIRA data, every spike-specific TCR was mapped to the spike region that the TCR reacted to and assigned to either a CD4 or a CD8 class. Log10-transformed breadth and depth values were compared by one-way ANOVA with Sidak's multiple comparisons tests. What TCRdb holds here is the immuneACCESS table cut down to in-frame rearrangements. Part of the clones is not present; checked against another copy, under half of the missing clones reflect an unresolved V gene, and the others are unexplained. V, J and clone size reflect that table, while D and trimming were determined from the DNA. The sample table records 95,000 to 150,000 clones; about 90% of these occur just once. Of the sample, around 1.5% is held by the ten largest clones.

On the study overall, not on this receptor specifically: No day 14 peak-response samples were available, so repertoires were characterized only after the peak T cell response. Only six AZD1222 recipients were SARS-CoV-2 seropositive at baseline, limiting conclusions about previously exposed vaccinees. The vaccine-associated CD4 TCRs covered the entire spike protein, and the dominant responses fell in regions 160-218 and 743-854. Most participants were white British and females outnumbered males, and the authors suggested that clonal diversity may have been underestimated. The 56-69-year group was small, and its depth increase did not reach significance, likely because of low power. Reportedly, close to half of the unique spike-specific TCRs recognized epitopes lying outside the regions that are mutated in the B.1.351 and B.1.1.7 variants. Spike-specific TCR breadth and depth rose significantly after two AZD1222 doses compared with day 0 and with MenACWY recipients.

As for this clone: What antigen it recognizes has not been identified. The record has no base qualities; no much larger clone is one base away.

The time point label, read with the paper, signifies: baseline before first vaccination. Vaccinee samples were obtained from the UK trials COV001 and COV002, which included a single-blind randomized controlled phase 2/3 trial of AZD1222 (ChAdOx1 nCoV-19) in healthy adults. For TCRbeta chain sequencing, PBMC samples were collected from trial participants at day 0 and at day 28 after the second dose. Per the germline V gene, MGHRA is the CDR1 and YSYEKL is the CDR2. The cysteine opens and the phenylalanine closes a CDR3 of 13 amino acids. Only the CDR3 DNA is retained, 39 bases long and in frame from the first base. V was cut back by 0 bases and J by 15 bases, leaving a gap of 15 bases between them.

This receptor chain uses TRBV4-1 and TRBJ2-1; the D segment could be TRBD1, given 5 matching bases. This sample comprised peripheral blood, obtained on day 0 of AZD1222 vaccination. The clonotype was recovered from an adult in good health. The sequenced DNA: TGCGCCAGCAGCCAAGATTTCGTCAGGGTTCGGTTCTTC. This is translated as CASSQDFVRVRFF.